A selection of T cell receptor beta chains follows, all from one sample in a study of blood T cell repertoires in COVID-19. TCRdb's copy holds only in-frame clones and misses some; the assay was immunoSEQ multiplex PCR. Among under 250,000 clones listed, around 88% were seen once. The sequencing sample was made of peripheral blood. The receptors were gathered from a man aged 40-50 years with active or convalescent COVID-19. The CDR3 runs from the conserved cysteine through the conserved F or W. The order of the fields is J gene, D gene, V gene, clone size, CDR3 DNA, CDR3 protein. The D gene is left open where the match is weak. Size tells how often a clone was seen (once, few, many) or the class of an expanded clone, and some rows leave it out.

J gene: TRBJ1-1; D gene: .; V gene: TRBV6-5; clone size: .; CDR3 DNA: TGTGCCAGCAGTTCCCTCCTCACTGAAGCTTTCTTT; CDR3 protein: CASSSLLTEAFF
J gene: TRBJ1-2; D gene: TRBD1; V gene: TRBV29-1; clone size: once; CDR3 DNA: TGCAGCGTTGGGGGGACAGCCTCTAACTATGGCTACACCTTC; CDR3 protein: CSVGGTASNYGYTF
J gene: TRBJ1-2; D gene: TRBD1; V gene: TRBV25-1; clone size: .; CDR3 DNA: TGTGCCAGCAGCACCACAGGGGCGCTCTATGGCTACACCTTC; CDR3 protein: CASSTTGALYGYTF
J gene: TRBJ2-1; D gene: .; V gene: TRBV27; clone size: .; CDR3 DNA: TGTGCCAGCAGTTTGAGGGAGAGGTACAATGAGCAGTTCTTC; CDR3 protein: CASSLRERYNEQFF
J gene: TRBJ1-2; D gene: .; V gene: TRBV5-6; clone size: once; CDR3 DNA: TGTGCCAGCGCCCCTTCCCGGAGGGAAAGCTACACCTTC; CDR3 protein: CASAPSRRESYTF
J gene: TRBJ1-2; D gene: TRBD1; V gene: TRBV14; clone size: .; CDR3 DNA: TGTGCCAGCAGCGGGCGACAGGGGGCTAATGGCTACACCTTC; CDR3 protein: CASSGRQGANGYTF
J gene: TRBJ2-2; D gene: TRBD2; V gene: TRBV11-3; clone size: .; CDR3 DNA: TGTGCCAGCAGCCTTAGCGGGAGGGCGAACACCGGGGAGCTGTTTTTT; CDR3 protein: CASSLSGRANTGELFF
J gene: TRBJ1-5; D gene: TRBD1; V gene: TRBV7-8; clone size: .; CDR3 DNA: TGTGCCAGCAGCTTGGGACAGTCTCGCAATCAGCCCCAGCATTTT; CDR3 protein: CASSLGQSRNQPQHF
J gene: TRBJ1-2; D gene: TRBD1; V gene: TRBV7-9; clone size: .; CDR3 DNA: TGTGCCAGCCAAAAAACAGGGGGCGTTGGCTACACCTTC; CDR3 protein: CASQKTGGVGYTF
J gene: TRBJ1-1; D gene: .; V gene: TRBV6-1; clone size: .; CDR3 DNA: TGTGCCAGCAGCACACAGGGAGCGTACACTGAAGCTTTCTTT; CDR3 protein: CASSTQGAYTEAFF
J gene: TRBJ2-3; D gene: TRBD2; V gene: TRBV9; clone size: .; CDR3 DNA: TGTGCCAGCAGCGGGCGGGAGGCAGCAGATACGCAGTATTTT; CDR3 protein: CASSGREAADTQYF
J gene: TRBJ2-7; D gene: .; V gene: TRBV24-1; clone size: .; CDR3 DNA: TGTGCCACCAGTGGAAATGAGGGTCTTGGCGAGCAGTACTTC; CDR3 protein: CATSGNEGLGEQYF
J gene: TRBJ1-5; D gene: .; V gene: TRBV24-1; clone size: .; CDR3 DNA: TGTGCCACCCAAGAGACAGAAGGCAATCAGCCCCAGCATTTT; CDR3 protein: CATQETEGNQPQHF
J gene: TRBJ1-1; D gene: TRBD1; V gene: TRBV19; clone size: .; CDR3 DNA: TGTGCCAGTAGAACTAATGGACAGGTGAACACTGAAGCTTTCTTT; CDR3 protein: CASRTNGQVNTEAFF
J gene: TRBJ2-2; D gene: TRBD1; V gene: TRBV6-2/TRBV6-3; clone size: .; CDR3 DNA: TGTGCCAGCAGTAAACCGACAGGGCTTGACACCGGGGAGCTGTTTTTT; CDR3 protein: CASSKPTGLDTGELFF
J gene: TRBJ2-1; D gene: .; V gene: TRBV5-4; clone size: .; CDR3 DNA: TGTGCCAGCAGCCCGATGGACAGTAAGAATGAGCAGTTCTTC; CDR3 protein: CASSPMDSKNEQFF
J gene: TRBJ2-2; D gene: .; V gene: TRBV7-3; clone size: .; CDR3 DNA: TGTGCCAGCAGCCAGACAGTCAACACCGGGGAGCTGTTTTTT; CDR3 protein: CASSQTVNTGELFF
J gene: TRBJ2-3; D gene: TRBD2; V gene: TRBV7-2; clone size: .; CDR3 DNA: TGTGCCAGCAGCCCCTCCCTAGCGGGGGGCCGTCAAGATACGCAGTATTTT; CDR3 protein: CASSPSLAGGRQDTQYF
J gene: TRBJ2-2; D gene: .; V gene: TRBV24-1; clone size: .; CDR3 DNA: TGTGCCACCAGTGATCATATACGGACCGGGGAGCTGTTTTTT; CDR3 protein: CATSDHIRTGELFF
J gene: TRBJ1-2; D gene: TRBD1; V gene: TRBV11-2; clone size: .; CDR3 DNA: TGTGCCAGCAGCCCCGTGACAGGGGGCGCGGGAGGCGACGGCTACACCTTC; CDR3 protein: CASSPVTGGAGGDGYTF
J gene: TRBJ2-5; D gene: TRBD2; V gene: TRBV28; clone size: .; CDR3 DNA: TGTGCCAGCAGACCAGCGGGAGGTCAAGAGACCCAGTACTTC; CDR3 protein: CASRPAGGQETQYF
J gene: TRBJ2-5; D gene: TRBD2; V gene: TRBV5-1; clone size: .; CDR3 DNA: TGCGCCAGCAACGCGGGGGGCCAGCCAGTGGAGACCCAGTACTTC; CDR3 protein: CASNAGGQPVETQYF
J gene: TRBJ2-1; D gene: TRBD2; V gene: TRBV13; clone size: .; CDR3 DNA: TGTGCCAGCGGGGGACTAGCCAATGAGCAGTTCTTC; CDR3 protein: CASGGLANEQFF
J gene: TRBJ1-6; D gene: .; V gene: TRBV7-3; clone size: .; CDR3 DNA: TGTGCCAGCAGCCCCGGACAGAAAAATTCACCCCTCCACTTT; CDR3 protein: CASSPGQKNSPLHF
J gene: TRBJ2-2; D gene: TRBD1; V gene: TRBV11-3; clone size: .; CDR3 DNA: TGTGCCAGCAGCCCCGGACAGGGTACGAACACCGGGGAGCTGTTTTTT; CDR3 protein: CASSPGQGTNTGELFF
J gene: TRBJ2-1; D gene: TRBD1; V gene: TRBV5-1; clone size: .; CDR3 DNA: TGCGCCAGCAGCTTGGGGGACAGCTACAATGAGCAGTTCTTC; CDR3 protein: CASSLGDSYNEQFF
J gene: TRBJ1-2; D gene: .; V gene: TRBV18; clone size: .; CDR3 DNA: TGTGCCAGCTCACCGCAGGGGCTAGCTAACTATGGCTACACCTTC; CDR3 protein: CASSPQGLANYGYTF
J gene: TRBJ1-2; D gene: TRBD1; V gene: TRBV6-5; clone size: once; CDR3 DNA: TGTGCCAGCGAAGAGGACAGGGCCTCTGGCTACACCTTC; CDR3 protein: CASEEDRASGYTF
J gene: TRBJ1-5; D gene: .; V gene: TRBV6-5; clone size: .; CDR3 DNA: TGTGCCAGCAGTTTACTCGAGGGATCTCAGCCCCAGCATTTT; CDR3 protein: CASSLLEGSQPQHF
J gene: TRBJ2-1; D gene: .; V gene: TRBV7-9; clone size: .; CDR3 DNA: TGTGCCAGCAGCTTTCAGAATCGCCGTTCCTACAATGAGCAGTTCTTC; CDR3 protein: CASSFQNRRSYNEQFF
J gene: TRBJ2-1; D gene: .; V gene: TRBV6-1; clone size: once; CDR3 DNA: TGTGCCAGCAGTGAAGGCCAGGACATTGAGCAGTTCTTC; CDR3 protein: CASSEGQDIEQFF
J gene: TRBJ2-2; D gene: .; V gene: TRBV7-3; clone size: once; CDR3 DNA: TGTGCCAGCAGCTCCTCGACGTCGGGGGGGGAGCTGTTTTTT; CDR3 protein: CASSSSTSGGELFF
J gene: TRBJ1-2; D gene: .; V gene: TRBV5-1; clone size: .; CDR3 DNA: TGCGCCAGCAGCGAAACGACGGGGGACTATGGCTACACCTTC; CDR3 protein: CASSETTGDYGYTF
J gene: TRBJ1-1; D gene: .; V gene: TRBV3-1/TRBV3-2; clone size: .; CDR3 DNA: TGTGCCAGCAGCCAAGCGACCGGGAGGACTGAAGCTTTCTTT; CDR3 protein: CASSQATGRTEAFF
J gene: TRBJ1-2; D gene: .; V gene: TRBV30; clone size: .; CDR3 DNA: TGTGCCTGGAGTGTGAGTCGGGGGGCGCTGGATGGCTACACCTTC; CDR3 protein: CAWSVSRGALDGYTF
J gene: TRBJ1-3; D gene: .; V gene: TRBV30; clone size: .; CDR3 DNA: TGTGCCTGGAGTGTACTGTCCGGGGACACCATATATTTT; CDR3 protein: CAWSVLSGDTIYF
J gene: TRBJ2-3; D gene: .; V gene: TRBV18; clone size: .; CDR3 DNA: TGTGCCAGCTCATTGGCTAGGACAAGACTGACCTCTAGCACAGATACGCAGTATTTT; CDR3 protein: CASSLARTRLTSSTDTQYF
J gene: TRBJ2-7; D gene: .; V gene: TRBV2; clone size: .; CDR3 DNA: TGTGCCAGCAGAGGAGACGGAACCTACGAGCAGTACTTC; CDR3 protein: CASRGDGTYEQYF
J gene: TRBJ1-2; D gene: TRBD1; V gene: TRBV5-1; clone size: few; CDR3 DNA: TGCGCCAGCAGCTCAGACAGGGGGCTAGGCTATGGCTACACCTTC; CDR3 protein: CASSSDRGLGYGYTF
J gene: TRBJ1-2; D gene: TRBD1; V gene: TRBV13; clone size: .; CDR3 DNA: TGTGCCAGCAGCGCCGGGACAGCGCCAGGCGATGGCTACACCTTC; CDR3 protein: CASSAGTAPGDGYTF
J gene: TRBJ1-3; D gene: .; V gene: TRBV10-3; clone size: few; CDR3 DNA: TGTGCCTCAAGGGACATTTCTGGAAACACCATATATTTT; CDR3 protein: CASRDISGNTIYF
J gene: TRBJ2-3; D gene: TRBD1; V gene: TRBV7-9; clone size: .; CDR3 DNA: TGTGCCAGCAGCGCTGACAGGGGGCTAAGCACAGATACGCAGTATTTT; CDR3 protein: CASSADRGLSTDTQYF
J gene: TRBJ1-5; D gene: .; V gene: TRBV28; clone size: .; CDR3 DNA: TGTGCCACCACTCCCAAAGCCCTGAGGACATTATATAGCAATCAGCCCCAGCATTTT; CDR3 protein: CATTPKALRTLYSNQPQHF
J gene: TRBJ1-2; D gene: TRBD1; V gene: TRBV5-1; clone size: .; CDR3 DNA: TGCGCCAGCAGCTTGGGGGGACAGAAAATCTATGGCTACACCTTC; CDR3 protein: CASSLGGQKIYGYTF
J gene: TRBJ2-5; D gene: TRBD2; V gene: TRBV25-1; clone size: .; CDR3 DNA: TGTGCCAGCAGTGCCCCAGGAGGGACTAGCGGGGGGGTGGAGACCCAGTACTTC; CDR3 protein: CASSAPGGTSGGVETQYF
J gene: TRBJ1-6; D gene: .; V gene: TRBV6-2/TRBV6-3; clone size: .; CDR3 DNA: TGTGCCAGCAGTCAGGGATGGAACTCCTATAATTCACCCCTCCACTTT; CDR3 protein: CASSQGWNSYNSPLHF
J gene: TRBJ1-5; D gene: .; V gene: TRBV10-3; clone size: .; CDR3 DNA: TGTGCCATCAGTGAGTCGATGGTGGAGAAAGGTCAGCCCCAGCATTTT; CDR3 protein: CAISESMVEKGQPQHF